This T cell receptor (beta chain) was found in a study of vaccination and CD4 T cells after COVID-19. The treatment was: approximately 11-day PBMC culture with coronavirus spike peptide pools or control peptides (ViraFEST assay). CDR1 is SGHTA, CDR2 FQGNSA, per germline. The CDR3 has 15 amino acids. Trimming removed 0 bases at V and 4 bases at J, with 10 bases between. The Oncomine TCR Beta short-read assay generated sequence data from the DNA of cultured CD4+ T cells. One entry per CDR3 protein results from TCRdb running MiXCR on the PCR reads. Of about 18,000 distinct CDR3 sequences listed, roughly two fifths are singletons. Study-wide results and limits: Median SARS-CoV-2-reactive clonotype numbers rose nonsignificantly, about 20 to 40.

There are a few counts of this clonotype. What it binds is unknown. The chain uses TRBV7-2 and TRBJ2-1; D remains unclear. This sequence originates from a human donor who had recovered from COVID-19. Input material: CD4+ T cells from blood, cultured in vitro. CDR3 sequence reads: CASSLARNAYNEQFF. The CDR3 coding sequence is TGTGCCAGCAGCTTAGCGCGAAACGCGTACAATGAGCAGTTCTTC.